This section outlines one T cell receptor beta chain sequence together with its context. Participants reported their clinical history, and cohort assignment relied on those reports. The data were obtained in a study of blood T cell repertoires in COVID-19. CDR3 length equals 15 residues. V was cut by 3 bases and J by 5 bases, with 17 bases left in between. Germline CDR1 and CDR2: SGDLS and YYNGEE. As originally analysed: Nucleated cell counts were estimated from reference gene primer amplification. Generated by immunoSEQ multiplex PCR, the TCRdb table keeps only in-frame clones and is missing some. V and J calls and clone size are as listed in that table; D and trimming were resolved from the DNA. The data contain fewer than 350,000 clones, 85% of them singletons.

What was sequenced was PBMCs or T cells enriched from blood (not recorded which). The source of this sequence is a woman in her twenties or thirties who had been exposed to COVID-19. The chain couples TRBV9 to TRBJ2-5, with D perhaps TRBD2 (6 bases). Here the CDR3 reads CASSAAGNPGETQYF. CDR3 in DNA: TGTGCCAGCAGCGCGGCGGGGAACCCTGGGGAGACCCAGTACTTC.